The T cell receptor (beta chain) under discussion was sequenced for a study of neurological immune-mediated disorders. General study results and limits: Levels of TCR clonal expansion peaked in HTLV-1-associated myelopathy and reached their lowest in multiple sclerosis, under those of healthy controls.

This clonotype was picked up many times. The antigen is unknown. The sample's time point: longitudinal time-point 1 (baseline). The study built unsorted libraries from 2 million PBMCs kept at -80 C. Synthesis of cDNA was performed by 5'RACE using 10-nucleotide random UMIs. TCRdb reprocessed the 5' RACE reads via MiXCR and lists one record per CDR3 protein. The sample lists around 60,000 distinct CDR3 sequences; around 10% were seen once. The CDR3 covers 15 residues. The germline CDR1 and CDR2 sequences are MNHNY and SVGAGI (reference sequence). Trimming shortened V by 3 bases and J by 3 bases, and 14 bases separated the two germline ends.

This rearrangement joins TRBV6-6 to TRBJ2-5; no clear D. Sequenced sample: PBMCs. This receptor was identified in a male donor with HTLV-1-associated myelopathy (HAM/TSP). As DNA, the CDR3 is TGTGCCAGCAGTTATCCCGGGCCAGAGAAAGAGACCCAGTACTTC. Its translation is CASSYPGPEKETQYF.